This record concerns one T cell receptor (beta chain) sequence. What it binds is not known. Assay used: immunoSEQ multiplex PCR; TCRdb lists only in-frame clones, some missing. The sample lists around 77,000 clones, roughly 84% occurring once. This entry is derived from a study of T cell responses to AZD1222 COVID-19 vaccine. The CDR3 covers 13 residues. Trimming pared 2 bases from V and 5 bases from J, leaving 10 bases between. Germline CDR1 reads SGDLS; CDR2 reads YYNGEE. Broader study findings: Among those given AZD1222, only 6 or 7 were seropositive at baseline.

This TCR was sampled from an adult in good health. Sequenced material: peripheral blood, taken on day 0 of AZD1222 vaccination. This chain connects TRBV9 to TRBJ1-1, with a weak D call TRBD1 (5 bases). The CDR3 DNA reads TGTGCCAGCAGCGTGAGTGGGGGGACTGAAGCTTTCTTT. Its translation: CASSVSGGTEAFF.